This entry lists 14 T cell receptor beta chains sequenced from one sample in a study of blood T cell repertoires in COVID-19. Method: immunoSEQ multiplex PCR; TCRdb's copy keeps in-frame clones and lacks some. This sample has about 300,000 clones, with around 90% found just once. Specimen: peripheral blood. The receptors shown here come from a woman aged 50 to 60 with COVID-19, enrolled during active disease.

The chain has TRBV5-1 and TRBJ2-7; D may be TRBD1 (5 bases). From germline, CDR1 is SGHRS and CDR2 YFSETQ. V was shortened by 0 bases and J by 3 bases, with 10 bases between the two germline ends. This CDR3 contains 14 residues. This CDR3 reads CASSLGQSYYEQYF. The CDR3 DNA sequence: TGCGCCAGCAGCTTGGGACAGTCTTACTACGAGCAGTACTTC.

The chain employs TRBV5-1 and TRBJ2-7, with TRBD2 identical over 7 bases. The germline V gene has CDR1 SGHRS and CDR2 YFSETQ. Trimming cost V 4 bases and J 3 bases; bases outside gene matches: 16. The CDR3 is 17 amino acids. The CDR3 coding sequence is TGCGCCAGCAGCCTATACGTCACTTCGGCGGGAGTCTACGAGCAGTACTTC. Amino acids: CASSLYVTSAGVYEQYF.

The rearrangement links TRBV5-1 to TRBJ1-4; no firm D call. The V gene's germline CDR1 is SGHRS and CDR2 YFSETQ. V was cut by 0 bases and J by 0 bases, with 6 bases left in between. The CDR3 runs 15 residues. Here the CDR3 reads CASSLGGTTNEKLFF. CDR3 DNA sequence: TGCGCCAGCAGCTTGGGCGGAACAACTAATGAAAAACTGTTTTTT.

In its sample, this clone was seen once. CDR3 in amino acids: CASRSNSGQQETQYF. CDR3 bases: TGCGCCAGCAGGTCAAACTCGGGACAACAAGAGACCCAGTACTTC. J is TRBJ2-5 and V is TRBV5-1, with TRBD1 as a possible D gene (6 bases). Germline V gives CDR1 SGHRS, CDR2 YFSETQ. This CDR3 spans 15 amino acids. The ends were cut back, 5 bases at V and 2 bases at J, with 16 bases in the middle. The variable domain in full, completed from reference TRBV5-1 and TRBJ2-5, reads KAGVTQTPRYLIKTRGQQVTLSCSPISGHRSVSWYQQTPGQGLQFLFEYFSETQRNKGNFPGRFSGRQFSNSRSEMNVSTLELGDSALYLCASRSNSGQQETQYFGPGTRLLVL.

V gene TRBV5-1 combines with J gene TRBJ1-1, with 7 bases aligning to TRBD1. V trimming: 0 bases; J trimming: 0 bases; junction bases outside the gene matches: 5. Germline CDR1 SGHRS, CDR2 YFSETQ. The CDR3 loop spans 16 amino acids. The chain's CDR3 is CASSLGVRGLNTEAFF. The CDR3 coding sequence is TGCGCCAGCAGCTTGGGAGTAAGGGGGCTGAACACTGAAGCTTTCTTT.

This chain links TRBV7-2 with TRBJ1-2; weak D call: TRBD1 (6 bases). Looked up from germline, CDR1 is SGHTA and CDR2 is FQGNSA. The CDR3 spans 14 residues. V dropped 5 bases and J dropped 7 bases, with 17 bases sitting between them. CDR3 nucleotide sequence: TGTGCCAGCAGCCCCATGACAGGAGTCAGTGGCTACACCTTC. It encodes CASSPMTGVSGYTF.

V usage is TRBV2 and J usage is TRBJ1-4; D possibly corresponds to TRBD1 (6 bases). Germline V lookup: CDR1 SNHLY, CDR2 FYNNEI. The length of the CDR3 is 15 residues. Between the trimmed V and J ends, which lost 3 bases and 7 bases, there was a span of 15 bases. This chain's CDR3 is CASSDGLGAGEKLFF. CDR3 bases: TGTGCCAGCAGTGACGGGCTGGGGGCGGGTGAAAAACTGTTTTTT.

The chain links TRBV5-8 to TRBJ2-5; 11 positions agree with TRBD2. The length of the CDR3 is 16 residues. Per germline, CDR1 SGHTS and CDR2 YDEGEE. V shed 4 bases and J 2 bases; nucleotides not matched to a gene: 7. The CDR3 sequence is CASSRGTSGIQETQYF. CDR3 nucleotide sequence: TGTGCCAGCAGCCGGGGGACTAGCGGCATTCAAGAGACCCAGTACTTC.

This sequence joins TRBV6-5 and TRBJ1-5; D is unclear. The ends were cut back, 2 bases at V and 0 bases at J, with 5 bases in the middle. The CDR3 consists of 14 residues. Germline loops: CDR1 MNHEY, CDR2 SVGAGI. CDR3 nucleotides: TGTGCCAGCAGTTACAGCTATAGCAATCAGCCCCAGCATTTT. Its translation is CASSYSYSNQPQHF.

The genes are TRBV28 and TRBJ2-1; 10 bases are a match to TRBD1. Losses at the gene ends were 2 bases for V and 7 bases for J; bases not matched to a gene: 5. CDR1 MDHEN and CDR2 SYDVKM come from the germline V gene. The CDR3 runs to 15 residues. The CDR3 here is CASSLLDRGSNEQFF. The CDR3 DNA reads TGTGCCAGCAGTTTACTGGACAGGGGGAGTAATGAGCAGTTCTTC.

The chain combines TRBV11-3 with TRBJ2-7; maybe TRBD2 (5 bases). Trimming cost V 5 bases and J 2 bases, with 10 bases left between them. The CDR3 covers 13 residues. Germline V gene lookup returns CDR1 SGHNT and CDR2 YENEEA. CDR3: CASSRTPTYEQYF. The CDR3 DNA reads as TGTGCCAGCAGCCGGACTCCAACCTACGAGCAGTACTTC. The full variable domain, rest sourced from reference TRBV11-3 and TRBJ2-7, is EAGVVQSPRYKIIEKKQPVAFWCNPISGHNTLYWYLQNLGQGPELLIRYENEEAVDDSQLPKDRFSAERLKGVDSTLKIQPAELGDSAVYLCASSRTPTYEQYFGPGTRLTVT.

The chain links TRBV6-5 to TRBJ1-4; D ambiguous. The ends were cut back, 5 bases at V and 0 bases at J, with 10 bases in the middle. Per the germline V gene, CDR1 is MNHEY and CDR2 is SVGAGI. The CDR3 has 15 residues. CDR3 loop: CASSKWGATNEKLFF. The CDR3 nucleotides are TGTGCCAGCAGTAAGTGGGGAGCAACTAATGAAAAACTGTTTTTT.

The table lists this clone with a count of one. The J gene is TRBJ2-1, the V gene TRBV12-5; 7 nucleotides line up with TRBD1. This CDR3 has 14 residues. Germline V gives CDR1 LGHNT, CDR2 FRNRAP. The V and J ends lost 6 bases and 9 bases, in that order; junction bases with no gene match: 11. The DNA of the CDR3 is TGTGCTAGTGGGTCCGGTAAGGGGGCGGGTGAGCAGTTCTTC. It yields the protein CASGSGKGAGEQFF.

This clone was seen a handful of times. This sequence joins TRBV5-1 and TRBJ1-5; D remains unclear. The CDR3 is made up of 13 amino acids. Deletions cut 4 bases from V and 7 bases from J, with 12 bases between. The germline gives CDR1 SGHRS, CDR2 YFSETQ. CDR3 sequence: CASSPSGAQPQHF. CDR3 bases: TGCGCCAGCAGCCCGTCGGGTGCCCAGCCCCAGCATTTT.